These T cell receptor beta chains were read from a single sample in a study of beta chain features in type 1 diabetes. TCRdb keeps only in-frame clones here, not all; method: immunoSEQ multiplex PCR. The table shows fewer than 350,000 clones, with about 8% occurring only once. Specimen: central memory CD4+ T cells from blood. The receptors were gathered from a woman between 18 and 30 years old in good health. The CDR3 runs from the conserved cysteine through the conserved F or W. A row's size may be missing; if present it is once, few, many or a size class.

j_call clone_size v_call cdr3_aa
TRBJ2-2 . TRBV5-1 CASSLQGADTGELFF
TRBJ1-2 few TRBV5-1 CASRGRPNYGYTF
TRBJ2-3 many TRBV5-1 CASSLVLTDTQYF
TRBJ1-2 . TRBV2 CASSDYLQGAYTF
TRBJ2-2 . TRBV14 CASSQDLGRLTGELFF
TRBJ1-1 . TRBV2 CASSGANTEAFF
TRBJ2-7 few TRBV4-2 CASSQAGGFSEQYF
TRBJ2-3 . TRBV30 CAWSISGTSTDTQYF
TRBJ2-3 . TRBV29-1 CSVEVAATDTQYF
TRBJ1-6 . TRBV29-1 CSVGFDRVGSPLHF
TRBJ2-4 many TRBV27 CASSSRSGGNIQYF
TRBJ1-2 few TRBV5-6 CASSPAGGGGYTF
TRBJ2-2 many TRBV18 CASSPYVQTGELFF
TRBJ2-6 . TRBV5-6 CASSPGPAGANVLTF
TRBJ1-2 . TRBV28 CASLQGGAAYGYTF
TRBJ1-1 . TRBV9 CASSAEWGGNTEAFF
TRBJ2-3 few TRBV11-2 CASSPNGVEDTQYF
TRBJ2-1 few TRBV11-2 CASSESLAGGRREQFF
TRBJ2-5 . TRBV30 CAWREKVAQYF
TRBJ2-1 few TRBV13 CASSLAWQDDEQFF
TRBJ2-5 many TRBV29-1 CSVGVGETQYF
TRBJ2-1 few TRBV29-1 CSVWAGHGQFF
TRBJ2-2 . TRBV5-5 CASSWNSGPPLAGELFF
TRBJ1-3 . TRBV19 CASSIMSSSGNTIYF